This T cell receptor (beta chain) was sequenced for a study of Ad26.COV2.S vaccination and SARS-CoV-2 variants. About the study: Ad26.COV2.S given intramuscularly, once or twice 56 days apart. Study outcomes and limitations: The authors reported substantial breadth in spike-specific CD8+ and CD4+ T cell responses after vaccination. Spike-specific TCR breadth was greater in vaccine than placebo recipients.

The treatment is: 15 to 20 received Ad26.COV2.S at low or high dose, single or two shots; roughly five received placebo; per-sample allocation not given. Day 63 after the first vaccine or placebo injection was the time point for sampling. The data were produced by immunoSEQ multiplex PCR, yet TCRdb's version contains in-frame clones alone and is incomplete. The data contain roughly 390,000 clones, 70% to 90% of them singletons. Trimming removed 2 bases at V and 3 bases at J, with 17 bases between. Germline lookup yields CDR1 KGHSH and CDR2 LQKENI. This CDR3 contains 17 residues. Concerning this clone: Its matching antigen is unknown.

Sample: peripheral blood, taken in a trial of Ad26.COV2.S vaccine versus placebo. The chain carries TRBV18 and TRBJ2-1; a possible D gene is TRBD2 (7 bases). This clonotype originated in a person aged 18-65 years who received the Ad26.COV2.S COVID-19 vaccine or a placebo. The CDR3 bases are TGTGCCAGCTCACCAGGTACTTTGCGGGGGCTCTACAATGAGCAGTTCTTC. This translates into CASSPGTLRGLYNEQFF.